Below, one TCR beta chain is given with its context. These data are taken from a study of CD8 T cells in Susac syndrome. Whole-study context: Sequencing included Susac syndrome patients, roughly six of them with active disease and under 10 in remission. At blood draw, Susac syndrome patients were therapy-naive, on corticosteroids, or on intravenous immunoglobulin alone.

The CDR3 spans 11 residues. V was trimmed by 7 bases and J by 12 bases, leaving 15 bases between them. Per germline, CDR1 MNHNY and CDR2 SVGAGI (reference sequence). The diagnostic criteria for definite or probable disease, as recently defined, were met by the patients with Susac syndrome. TEMRA cells were enriched by FACS, while CD8+ and CD4+ T cells were obtained through a negative isolation that was performed magnetically. Reverse transcription of roughly 0.45 to 1 ug RNA used random hexamers. Using its own MiXCR run on the immunoSEQ multiplex PCR reads, TCRdb lists one record per CDR3 protein. The top ten hold approximately 0.094% of the sample, which has some 250,000 distinct CDR3 sequences, almost 97% seen once.

Specimen: CD4+ T cells from PBMCs. The chain combines TRBV6-6 with TRBJ1-1; no reliable D call. The receptor's source is a human donor with Susac syndrome. The CDR3 DNA follows: TGTGCCAGCAATCTGGAACCCCCTCCTTTCTTT. Its translation is CASNLEPPPFF.